A selection of T cell receptor beta chains follows, all from one sample in a study of T cells after posttransplantation cyclophosphamide. This table comes from immunoSEQ multiplex PCR, and its TCRdb copy is limited to in-frame clones, with some not included. Singletons are absent from the sample, which has about 25,000 clones. The sample was PBMCs. These receptor sequences come from a man aged 50-59 years in good health, CMV-negative, and a related stem cell transplant donor. Each CDR3 is given with its conserved first and last residue. Each record gives: V gene, J gene, clone size, D gene, CDR3 protein, CDR3 DNA. A D gene is named only where the DNA matches it firmly. Clone size appears in some rows only: once, few, many, or a class for an expanded clone.

TRBV7-2	TRBJ1-2	many	NA	CASSSPGAGSGGYTF	TGTGCCAGCAGCTCCCCCGGCGCAGGATCAGGTGGCTACACCTTC
TRBV6-4	TRBJ2-3	many	NA	CASSIGAFTDTQYF	TGTGCCAGCAGTATAGGGGCCTTCACAGATACGCAGTATTTT
TRBV11-2	TRBJ2-7	many	TRBD1	CASSTYRGGGYEQYF	TGTGCCAGCAGCACCTACAGGGGCGGTGGGTACGAGCAGTACTTC
TRBV7-9	TRBJ1-6	few	NA	CASSLGGVNSPLHF	TGTGCCAGCAGCTTAGGGGGCGTGAATTCACCCCTCCACTTT
TRBV10-2	TRBJ1-4	many	NA	CASTGATNEKLFF	TGCGCCAGCACGGGTGCAACTAATGAAAAACTGTTTTTT
TRBV7-9	TRBJ2-5	many	TRBD2	CASSPGLAGGGETQYF	TGTGCCAGCAGCCCGGGACTAGCGGGAGGAGGTGAGACCCAGTACTTC
TRBV7-3	TRBJ2-3	many	NA	CASSLRRADTQYF	TGTGCCAGCAGCTTAAGGCGGGCAGATACGCAGTATTTT
TRBV5-1	TRBJ1-6	many	NA	CASQWSGTPGSPLHF	TGCGCCAGCCAATGGTCGGGAACACCGGGTTCACCCCTCCACTTT
TRBV2	TRBJ2-5	NA	TRBD2	CASGRLAGEGETQYF	TGTGCCAGCGGACGACTAGCGGGGGAAGGGGAGACCCAGTACTTC
TRBV7-8	TRBJ1-1	many	NA	CASSQEGGAFF	TGTGCCAGCAGCCAGGAGGGTGGAGCTTTCTTT
TRBV30	TRBJ1-5	many	TRBD1	CAWTGGGNQPQHF	TGTGCCTGGACAGGGGGCGGCAATCAGCCCCAGCATTTT
TRBV28	TRBJ1-6	few	NA	CASRIGAGYNSPLHF	TGTGCCAGCAGAATAGGGGCTGGGTATAATTCACCCCTCCACTTT
TRBV6-1	TRBJ2-7	NA	NA	CASSVRGSSYKQYF	TGTGCCAGCAGTGTCAGGGGAAGTTCCTACAAGCAGTACTTC
TRBV2	TRBJ2-5	many	TRBD2	CASSLTAGEGGTQYF	TGTGCCAGCAGTCTGACAGCGGGAGAGGGGGGGACCCAGTACTTC
TRBV6-1	TRBJ1-3	many	NA	CASSEAEGEGGNTIYF	TGTGCCAGCAGTGAAGCAGAGGGGGAAGGAGGAAACACCATATATTTT
TRBV5-1	TRBJ1-4	many	NA	CASSSARGGNEKLFF	TGCGCCAGCAGCTCAGCCCGGGGAGGAAATGAAAAACTGTTTTTT
TRBV9	TRBJ2-2	many	TRBD1	CASSPQGQGATGELFF	TGTGCCAGCAGCCCCCAGGGACAGGGGGCCACCGGGGAGCTGTTTTTT
TRBV28	TRBJ2-3	NA	NA	CASSGGRPDTQYF	TGTGCCAGCAGTGGGGGCCGTCCCGATACGCAGTATTTT
TRBV6-5	TRBJ1-5	many	NA	CASSYSLQQPQHF	TGTGCCAGCAGTTACTCCCTCCAGCAGCCCCAGCATTTT
TRBV6-5	TRBJ1-2	many	NA	CASRTFQGDYGYTF	TGTGCCAGCAGAACTTTCCAGGGTGACTATGGCTACACCTTC
TRBV10-3	TRBJ1-1	many	NA	CAIRESGQNTEAFF	TGTGCCATCAGAGAGTCGGGACAGAACACTGAAGCTTTCTTT
TRBV4-2	TRBJ2-7	many	NA	CASSPSETRRYEQYF	TGTGCCAGCAGCCCAAGTGAGACACGAAGGTACGAGCAGTACTTC
TRBV4-2	TRBJ2-5	many	NA	CASSQVQGRQETQYF	TGTGCCAGCAGCCAAGTACAGGGTCGGCAAGAGACCCAGTACTTC
TRBV5-6	TRBJ1-1	many	NA	CASSLVTAYTEAFF	TGTGCCAGCAGCTTGGTGACAGCCTACACTGAAGCTTTCTTT
TRBV28	TRBJ1-1	many	NA	CASSLSGGEQTEAFF	TGTGCCAGCAGTTTATCGGGAGGAGAGCAGACTGAAGCTTTCTTT
TRBV2	TRBJ2-3	many	NA	CASRLQGFTDTQYF	TGTGCCAGCAGGCTCCAGGGATTCACAGATACGCAGTATTTT
TRBV6-1	TRBJ1-2	many	NA	CASSDFDSGGYTF	TGTGCCAGCAGTGACTTCGACAGTGGTGGCTACACCTTC
TRBV4-2	TRBJ2-3	many	TRBD2	CASSQPVGRTGSDTQYF	TGTGCCAGCAGTCAACCGGTCGGGAGGACGGGATCAGATACGCAGTATTTT
TRBV6-4	TRBJ2-3	many	TRBD2	CASSDTSGVTDTQYF	TGTGCCAGCAGTGACACTAGCGGGGTAACAGATACGCAGTATTTT
TRBV27	TRBJ2-7	many	TRBD1	CASNKQGYYEQYF	TGTGCCAGCAATAAACAGGGGTACTACGAGCAGTACTTC
TRBV10-1	TRBJ2-3	many	NA	CASSSGRSTDTQYF	TGCGCCAGCAGTAGCGGGCGTAGCACAGATACGCAGTATTTT
TRBV19	TRBJ1-2	many	NA	CARGATLDGYTF	TGTGCCAGGGGCGCGACCCTCGATGGCTACACCTTC
TRBV18	TRBJ2-7	few	TRBD2	CASSPRLAHEQYF	TGTGCCAGCTCACCTAGACTAGCTCACGAGCAGTACTTC
TRBV7-7	TRBJ1-1	many	NA	CASSLHPTGKKTEAFF	TGTGCCAGCAGTTTACACCCGACAGGAAAAAAAACTGAAGCTTTCTTT
TRBV18	TRBJ1-1	many	TRBD1	CASSKGQGAWNTEAFF	TGTGCCAGCTCAAAGGGACAGGGGGCGTGGAACACTGAAGCTTTCTTT
TRBV27	TRBJ2-7	many	NA	CASSLGGGSPYEQYF	TGTGCCAGCAGTTTGGGAGGGGGTAGTCCCTACGAGCAGTACTTC
TRBV25-1	TRBJ2-5	NA	NA	CASSLGPGEQYF	TGTGCCAGCAGCCTGGGACCGGGAGAGCAGTACTTC
TRBV25-1	TRBJ1-4	many	TRBD1	CASSDDRGTNEKLFF	TGTGCCAGCAGTGATGACAGGGGAACTAATGAAAAACTGTTTTTT
TRBV5-1	TRBJ2-1	many	TRBD2	CASSLTSGSFNEQFF	TGCGCCAGCAGCCTAACTAGCGGGAGCTTCAATGAGCAGTTCTTC
TRBV7-8	TRBJ2-3	many	NA	CASSHLRTDTQYF	TGTGCCAGCAGCCACCTACGCACAGATACGCAGTATTTT
TRBV5-8	TRBJ2-5	many	NA	CASSFGSQETQYF	TGTGCCAGCAGCTTTGGGAGCCAAGAGACCCAGTACTTC
TRBV6-5	TRBJ1-2	many	TRBD1	CASSKQGNYGYTF	TGTGCCAGCAGCAAACAGGGGAACTATGGCTACACCTTC
TRBV27	TRBJ2-2	many	NA	CASSLGSTGELFF	TGTGCCAGCAGTTTGGGCAGCACCGGGGAGCTGTTTTTT
TRBV13	TRBJ2-7	many	NA	CASSLGPTGTYEQYF	TGTGCCAGCAGCTTAGGTCCCACAGGGACGTACGAGCAGTACTTC
TRBV5-4	TRBJ2-7	many	NA	CASSRTSSYEQYF	TGTGCCAGCAGCCGGACAAGCTCCTACGAGCAGTACTTC
TRBV6-6	TRBJ1-2	many	TRBD1	CASSPADRPYGYTF	TGTGCCAGCAGTCCAGCGGACAGGCCCTATGGCTACACCTTC
TRBV11-2	TRBJ2-1	many	TRBD2	CASSEKVLLAGRDEQFF	TGTGCCAGCAGTGAAAAGGTCCTACTAGCGGGAAGGGATGAGCAGTTCTTC
TRBV7-2	TRBJ1-1	many	NA	CASSLSGVNTEAFF	TGTGCCAGCAGCTTATCAGGGGTGAACACTGAAGCTTTCTTT
TRBV7-9	TRBJ2-3	many	TRBD2	CASSLGSGGAFGTDTQYF	TGTGCCAGCAGCTTAGGGAGCGGGGGGGCCTTCGGCACAGATACGCAGTATTTT
TRBV5-1	TRBJ2-7	many	TRBD1	CASSLDYRGDEQYF	TGCGCCAGCAGCTTGGATTACAGGGGAGACGAGCAGTACTTC
TRBV5-1	TRBJ2-1	many	NA	CASSLDGGLYNEQFF	TGCGCCAGCAGCCTGGACGGAGGGCTCTACAATGAGCAGTTCTTC